The rows below give T cell receptor beta chains drawn from one sample of a study of T cell changes during pregnancy in multiple sclerosis. Profiled with immunoSEQ multiplex PCR; TCRdb holds only in-frame clones, not every one. The sample lists around 57,000 clones; approximately 90% were seen once. The sample in question was peripheral blood, obtained in the first trimester of pregnancy. The source of these receptors is a female donor with multiple sclerosis, enrolled in a pregnancy study. The CDR3 runs from the conserved cysteine through the conserved F or W. Fields, in order: V gene, D gene, J gene, clone size, CDR3 protein, CDR3 DNA. The D gene is left open where the match is weak. Clone sizes are given selectively: once, few, many, or a class where the clone is expanded.

>TRBV5-1|NA|TRBJ2-3|NA
CASASIRGSTDTQYF
TGCGCCAGCGCGTCCATCCGGGGTAGCACAGATACGCAGTATTTT
>TRBV5-1|TRBD2|TRBJ2-1|NA
CASSLGGSSYNEQFF
TGCGCCAGCAGCTTAGGCGGGAGCTCCTACAATGAGCAGTTCTTC
>TRBV7-9|TRBD2|TRBJ2-1|NA
CASSPPGLAGNEQFF
TGTGCCAGCAGCCCGCCGGGACTAGCAGGCAATGAGCAGTTCTTC
>TRBV14|NA|TRBJ1-2|NA
CASSQGETAYGYTF
TGTGCCAGCAGCCAAGGAGAGACAGCGTATGGCTACACCTTC
>TRBV6-5|NA|TRBJ1-6|few
CASSLGDRAPLHF
TGTGCCAGCAGTTTGGGAGACCGCGCACCCCTCCACTTT
>TRBV30|TRBD1|TRBJ2-3|NA
CAGDTGADTQYF
TGTGCCGGGGACACAGGGGCAGATACGCAGTATTTT
>TRBV19|NA|TRBJ1-5|once
CASSTARVGNQPQHF
TGTGCCAGTAGTACAGCCCGGGTCGGCAATCAGCCCCAGCATTTT
>TRBV19|NA|TRBJ2-3|NA
CASSWQGSTDTQYF
TGTGCCAGTAGTTGGCAGGGGAGCACAGATACGCAGTATTTT
>TRBV10-3|NA|TRBJ1-2|NA
CAISDAGTHAGYTF
TGTGCCATCAGTGACGCCGGGACTCACGCGGGCTACACCTTC
>TRBV5-4|NA|TRBJ1-5|NA
CASSLGGSDQPQHF
TGTGCCAGCAGCTTAGGTGGTAGCGATCAGCCCCAGCATTTT
>TRBV10-2|NA|TRBJ2-1|NA
CAPRGKYNEQFF
TGCGCCCCCCGGGGAAAGTACAATGAGCAGTTCTTC
>TRBV5-6|TRBD1|TRBJ2-3|NA
CASSSGQGSRGDTQYF
TGTGCCAGCAGCTCCGGACAGGGGTCGCGGGGAGATACGCAGTATTTT
>TRBV6-1|TRBD1|TRBJ1-1|few
CASRPWTGGTEAFF
TGTGCCAGCAGACCTTGGACAGGGGGCACTGAAGCTTTCTTT
>TRBV19|TRBD1|TRBJ1-6|NA
CASSKVTGYSPLHF
TGTGCCAGTAGTAAAGTGACAGGGTATTCACCCCTCCACTTT
>TRBV27|NA|TRBJ1-5|NA
CASSLSAGDQPQHF
TGTGCCAGCAGTTTAAGCGCCGGAGATCAGCCCCAGCATTTT
>TRBV7-9|NA|TRBJ2-1|NA
CASSPGDRTYNEQFF
TGTGCCAGCAGCCCGGGAGACCGTACCTACAATGAGCAGTTCTTC
>TRBV4-1|NA|TRBJ2-5|NA
CASSQEAGPFQETQYF
TGCGCCAGCAGCCAAGAGGCAGGGCCCTTCCAAGAGACCCAGTACTTC
>TRBV6-4|NA|TRBJ2-3|NA
CASSDGLADTQYF
TGTGCCAGCAGTGACGGGCTCGCGGATACGCAGTATTTT
>TRBV5-1|TRBD1|TRBJ1-2|NA
CASSPLQGENTF
TGCGCCAGCAGCCCCCTCCAGGGGGAGAACACCTTC
>TRBV10-3|TRBD2|TRBJ2-7|NA
CAISGAGDEQYF
TGTGCCATCAGTGGTGCGGGGGACGAGCAGTACTTC
>TRBV9|NA|TRBJ2-2|NA
CASSVFLVTGELFF
TGTGCCAGCAGCGTATTCCTCGTGACCGGGGAGCTGTTTTTT
>TRBV19|TRBD1|TRBJ1-2|NA
CASSADRGRSIGGYTF
TGTGCCAGTAGCGCAGACAGGGGGCGATCCATCGGTGGCTACACCTTC
>TRBV19|NA|TRBJ2-5|once
CASSIGVARGLETQYF
TGTGCCAGTAGTATTGGGGTAGCTAGGGGCTTGGAGACCCAGTACTTC
>TRBV18|TRBD2|TRBJ2-3|NA
CASSPGNAGARGAQYF
TGTGCCAGCTCACCGGGGAATGCGGGAGCGCGGGGAGCGCAGTATTTT
>TRBV10-3|NA|TRBJ1-1|NA
CAISAPGSEAFF
TGTGCCATCAGCGCCCCCGGGTCTGAAGCTTTCTTT
>TRBV7-9|TRBD2|TRBJ2-1|NA
CASSLAGLAGGGEQFF
TGTGCCAGCAGCTTAGCGGGGCTAGCGGGGGGAGGTGAGCAGTTCTTC
>TRBV29-1|NA|TRBJ2-3|once
CSARTAGGTDTQYF
TGCAGCGCAAGGACGGCGGGTGGTACAGATACGCAGTATTTT
>TRBV7-8|NA|TRBJ2-3|NA
CASSRSADTQYF
TGTGCCAGCAGCCGCTCGGCAGATACGCAGTATTTT
>TRBV7-2|NA|TRBJ2-7|NA
CASSLTGARGEQYF
TGTGCCAGCAGCTTAACCGGGGCCAGGGGCGAGCAGTACTTC
>TRBV30|NA|TRBJ1-5|few
CAWSGGNQPQHF
TGTGCCTGGAGTGGCGGGAATCAGCCCCAGCATTTT
>TRBV29-1|TRBD2|TRBJ2-3|NA
CSVYASGSTDTQYF
TGCAGCGTTTACGCTAGCGGCTCCACAGATACGCAGTATTTT
>TRBV28|TRBD2|TRBJ2-5|NA
CASSSGLAGGYGETQYF
TGTGCCAGCAGTTCAGGACTAGCGGGAGGGTATGGGGAGACCCAGTACTTC
>TRBV18|NA|TRBJ2-6|NA
CASSAQGSGANVLTF
TGTGCCAGCTCCGCCCAGGGTTCAGGGGCCAACGTCCTGACTTTC
>TRBV9|NA|TRBJ2-1|NA
CASSVANWPRDEQFF
TGTGCCAGCAGCGTAGCAAATTGGCCTCGGGATGAGCAGTTCTTC
>TRBV4-1|NA|TRBJ1-1|NA
CASSQDLRGNTEAFF
TGCGCCAGCAGCCAAGATCTTAGGGGGAACACTGAAGCTTTCTTT
>TRBV4-2|NA|TRBJ1-1|many
CASSQDRRIFAFF
TGTGCCAGCAGCCAAGATCGCAGGATTTTTGCTTTCTTT
>TRBV30|TRBD2|TRBJ2-7|NA
CAWDPVPGIAGGPEYEQYF
TGTGCCTGGGACCCCGTCCCGGGAATAGCGGGGGGGCCAGAATACGAGCAGTACTTC
>TRBV19|NA|TRBJ2-1|NA
CASSIILNSYNEQFF
TGTGCCAGTAGTATTATCCTAAACTCCTACAATGAGCAGTTCTTC
>TRBV7-9|NA|TRBJ1-6|NA
CASSFQEGSPLHF
TGTGCCAGCAGCTTTCAGGAAGGTTCACCCCTCCACTTT
>TRBV5-1|NA|TRBJ1-2|NA
CASSLPRGPALYGYTF
TGCGCCAGCAGCCTACCCAGGGGACCGGCTCTCTATGGCTACACCTTC
>TRBV2|NA|TRBJ1-1|few
CASSGTVTNTEAFF
TGTGCCAGCAGTGGGACAGTAACAAACACTGAAGCTTTCTTT
>TRBV25-1|NA|TRBJ2-7|NA
CASLGQFSYEQYF
TGTGCCAGCTTGGGGCAGTTCTCCTACGAGCAGTACTTC
>TRBV6-5|TRBD1|TRBJ1-4|NA
CASSRTGFREKLFF
TGTGCCAGCAGCAGGACAGGGTTTAGGGAAAAACTGTTTTTT
>TRBV6-1|NA|TRBJ1-1|NA
CAAGQRNTEAFF
TGTGCCGCAGGACAGCGGAACACTGAAGCTTTCTTT
>TRBV5-1|TRBD1|TRBJ1-2|NA
CASSAGQPNYGYTF
TGCGCCAGCAGCGCGGGACAGCCTAACTATGGCTACACCTTC